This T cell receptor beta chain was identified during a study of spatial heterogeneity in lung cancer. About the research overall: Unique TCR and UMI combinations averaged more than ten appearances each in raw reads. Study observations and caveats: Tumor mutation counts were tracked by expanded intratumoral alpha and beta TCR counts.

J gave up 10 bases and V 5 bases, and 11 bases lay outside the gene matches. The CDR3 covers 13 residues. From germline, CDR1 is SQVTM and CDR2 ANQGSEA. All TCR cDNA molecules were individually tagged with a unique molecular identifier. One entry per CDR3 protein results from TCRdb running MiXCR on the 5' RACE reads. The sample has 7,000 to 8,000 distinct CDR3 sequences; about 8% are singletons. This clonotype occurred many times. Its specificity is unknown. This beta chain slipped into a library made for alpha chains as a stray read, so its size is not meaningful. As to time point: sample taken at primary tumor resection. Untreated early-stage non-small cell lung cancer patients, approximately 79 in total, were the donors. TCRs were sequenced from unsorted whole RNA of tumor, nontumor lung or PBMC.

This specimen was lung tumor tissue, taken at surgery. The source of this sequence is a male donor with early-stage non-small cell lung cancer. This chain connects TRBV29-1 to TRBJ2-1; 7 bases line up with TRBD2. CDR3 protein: CSVQGGSMGEQFF. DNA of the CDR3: TGCAGCGTTCAGGGCGGGAGTATGGGCGAGCAGTTCTTC.